This TCR beta chain was sequenced during a study of T cell responses to AZD1222 COVID-19 vaccine. Profiled with immunoSEQ multiplex PCR; TCRdb holds only in-frame clones, not every one. Of more than 110,000 clones in the sample, 89% are singletons; the top ten hold 4% to 5%. Study results and caveats: Donors, mostly white British, included more females; clonal diversity was possibly underestimated.

Worth noting for this clone: Its antigen remains unidentified.

This CDR3 contains 18 residues. The V and J ends lost 5 bases and 0 bases, in that order; junction bases with no gene match: 10. Per the germline V gene, CDR1 is SGHVS and CDR2 is FNYEAQ. The rearrangement uses TRBV7-6 and TRBJ2-3; 11 bases line up with TRBD2. The sequence came from an adult in good health. The sequencing used peripheral blood, collected on day 0 of AZD1222 vaccination. CDR3 protein: CASSRQPTSGRSTDTQYF. Written as DNA, the CDR3 is TGTGCCAGCAGCCGCCAACCCACTAGCGGGAGAAGCACAGATACGCAGTATTTT.